This entry describes one T cell receptor beta chain. This sample is part of a study of blood T cell repertoires in COVID-19. At the level of the study: The origin of the acute and convalescent COVID-19 samples was the United States, Italy and Spain. Nucleic acid was either cDNA or gDNA, and it came from T cells, B-cell-depleted T cells, or PBMCs.

In the original analysis: Amplifying reference gene primers gave estimates of nucleated cell counts. The assay was immunoSEQ multiplex PCR, and TCRdb's table has in-frame clones only and misses some. D and trimming were read from the DNA, whereas the V and J calls and clone size are those reported in that table. The data show 150,000 to 200,000 clones, 90% to 95% seen once. The CDR3 covers 14 residues. V lost 6 bases and J lost 3, with 14 bases in between. The V gene's germline CDR1 is SGHRS and CDR2 YFSETQ. The chain recombines TRBV5-1 with TRBJ2-3; possibly TRBD2 for D (6 bases). Sequenced: peripheral blood. This TCR was recovered from a man aged 25 to 40 with COVID-19, enrolled during active disease. Here the CDR3 DNA reads TGCGCCAGCACGGGGGTTGTGGGTACAGATACGCAGTATTTT. Amino acid sequence: CASTGVVGTDTQYF.